This TCR beta chain comes out of a study of early T cells in non-severe SARS-CoV-2 infection. The overall study: Investigators sequenced bulk RNA drawn from unsorted whole blood, and chains remained unpaired. Study-level points and caveats: Matches to VDJdb favored anti-spike CD8 responses and missed private and CD4 specificities.

Germline V gene lookup returns CDR1 LGHDT and CDR2 YNNKEL (reference sequence). The CDR3 runs to 16 residues. The germline V and J ends were trimmed by 1 base and 9 bases, with 19 bases remaining between them. Researchers attached unique molecular identifiers to individual cDNA molecules. From the 5' RACE reads, TCRdb called clonotypes with MiXCR, one entry per CDR3 protein. Here the sample spans 80,000 to 100,000 distinct CDR3 sequences, 14% being singletons. Notes on this clonotype: What it binds is unknown.

The rearrangement links TRBV3-1 to TRBJ2-1, with D maybe TRBD1 (5 bases). The material sequenced was whole blood. This receptor was identified in an adult who was a healthcare worker with PCR-confirmed SARS-CoV-2 infection or an uninfected control (not recorded which). DNA of the CDR3: TGTGCCAGCAGCCAAGTACCAGGGTTCATTGGTGGTGAGCAGTTCTTC. It codes for CASSQVPGFIGGEQFF.